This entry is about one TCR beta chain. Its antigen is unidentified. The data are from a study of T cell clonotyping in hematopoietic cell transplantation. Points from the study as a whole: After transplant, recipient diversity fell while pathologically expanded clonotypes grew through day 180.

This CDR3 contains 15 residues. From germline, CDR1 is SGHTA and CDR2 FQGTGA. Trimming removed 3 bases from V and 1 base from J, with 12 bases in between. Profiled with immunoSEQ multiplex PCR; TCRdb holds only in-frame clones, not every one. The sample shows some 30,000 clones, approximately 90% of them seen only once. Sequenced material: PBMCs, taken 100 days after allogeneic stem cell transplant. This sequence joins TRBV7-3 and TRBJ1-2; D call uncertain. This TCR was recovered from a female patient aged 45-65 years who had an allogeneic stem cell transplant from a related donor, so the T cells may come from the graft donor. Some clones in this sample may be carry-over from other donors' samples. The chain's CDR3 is CASSFWGGLNYGYTF. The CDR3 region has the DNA TGTGCCAGCAGCTTCTGGGGAGGGCTTAACTATGGCTACACCTTC.